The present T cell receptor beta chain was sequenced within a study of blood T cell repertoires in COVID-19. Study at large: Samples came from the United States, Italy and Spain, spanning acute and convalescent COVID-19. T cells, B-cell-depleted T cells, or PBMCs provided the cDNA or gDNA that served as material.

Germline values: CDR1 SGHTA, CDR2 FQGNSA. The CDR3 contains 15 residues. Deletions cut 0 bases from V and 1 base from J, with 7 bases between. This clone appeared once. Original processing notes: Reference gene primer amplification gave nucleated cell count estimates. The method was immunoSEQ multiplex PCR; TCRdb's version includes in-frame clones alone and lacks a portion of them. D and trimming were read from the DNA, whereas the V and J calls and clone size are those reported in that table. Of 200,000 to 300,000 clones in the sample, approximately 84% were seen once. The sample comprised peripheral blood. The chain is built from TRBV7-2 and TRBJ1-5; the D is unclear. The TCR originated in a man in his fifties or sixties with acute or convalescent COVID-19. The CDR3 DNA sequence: TGTGCCAGCAGCTTAGCAGTACGGAGCAATCAGCCCCAGCATTTT. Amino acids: CASSLAVRSNQPQHF.